The clone carrying this T cell receptor (beta chain) showed up just a few times. The data belong to a study of blood T cell repertoires in COVID-19. Study information: Acute and convalescent COVID-19 specimens originated in the United States, Italy and Spain. Sources were T cells, B-cell-depleted T cells, or PBMCs; the material itself was cDNA or gDNA.

V lost 3 bases and J 2 bases, leaving 7 bases between the germline ends. There are 14 residues in the CDR3. Per the germline V gene, CDR1 is KGHSH and CDR2 is LQKENI. Per the original data handling: Quantification of nucleated cells was approximated via reference gene primer amplification. Sequencing was performed with immunoSEQ multiplex PCR; in TCRdb, only in-frame clones are kept and a portion is missing. V, J and clone size reflect that table, while D and trimming were determined from the DNA. The table lists tens of thousands of clones, 82% of them singletons. The receptor's source is a woman of 80 years or more with acute or convalescent COVID-19. This rearrangement joins TRBV18 to TRBJ2-2, with D uncertain. Material for sequencing was peripheral blood. The CDR3 DNA reads as TGTGCCAGCTCACCCATACATAACACCGGGGAGCTGTTTTTT. Translation: CASSPIHNTGELFF.